These T cell receptor beta chains were read from a single sample in a study of response to subunit inactivated influenza vaccine. TCRdb itself ran the RT-PCR reads through MiXCR, one entry per CDR3 protein. The table lists 500,000 to 750,000 distinct CDR3 sequences, around 15% of them singletons. Sequenced material: PBMCs from blood, taken 11 to 12 days after vaccination. These receptors were collected from a man between 50 and 59 years old who received an inactivated influenza vaccine. Both conserved end residues are part of each CDR3. D genes are given only for firm matches. Only some rows state a clone size, as once, few, many or a class for expanded clones.

j_gene	v_gene	abundance	d_gene	len	CDR3aa
TRBJ1-3	TRBV7-9	.	.	17	CASSAYDSTQAGNTIYF
TRBJ2-3	TRBV28	few	TRBD2	15	CASSDIAGEGDTQYF
TRBJ1-6	TRBV10-3	.	.	16	CAISDIPALPNSPLHF
TRBJ2-4	TRBV24-1	.	.	16	CATSDSGLLAKNIQYF
TRBJ1-5	TRBV5-1	few	TRBD1	16	CASSLGTGMINQPQHF
TRBJ1-4	TRBV29-1	.	.	13	CSVGTAYNEKLFF
TRBJ2-5	TRBV24-1	few	.	15	CATSDYGRGTETQYF
TRBJ2-2	TRBV11-2	few	.	13	CASSPASVGELFF
TRBJ2-1	TRBV24-1	.	TRBD1	13	CATRLTGESEQFF
TRBJ1-1	TRBV3-1	few	.	14	CASSPTLKNTEAFF
TRBJ2-7	TRBV5-5	few	TRBD1	17	CASSPGTGSYSSYEQYF
TRBJ2-7	TRBV7-2	few	TRBD2	14	CASSQAAGVSEQYF
TRBJ2-1	TRBV6-1	many	.	14	CATSGGGGDNEQFF
TRBJ2-3	TRBV2	few	TRBD2	16	CASSEASGSITDTQYF
TRBJ1-1	TRBV7-2	.	.	15	CASSLVRGRASEAFF
TRBJ1-1	TRBV6-2/TRBV6-3	few	.	14	CASRSHGGVTEAFF
TRBJ2-5	TRBV20-1	many	.	13	CSANPGRQETQYF
TRBJ2-7	TRBV5-5	.	TRBD2	14	CASSLGSGTREQYF
TRBJ2-3	TRBV13	.	.	15	CASSLTGLGGDTQYF
TRBJ2-5	TRBV6-1	.	.	15	CASARTGTLSETQYF
TRBJ2-1	TRBV12-3/TRBV12-4	few	.	14	CASTTGTVNNEQFF